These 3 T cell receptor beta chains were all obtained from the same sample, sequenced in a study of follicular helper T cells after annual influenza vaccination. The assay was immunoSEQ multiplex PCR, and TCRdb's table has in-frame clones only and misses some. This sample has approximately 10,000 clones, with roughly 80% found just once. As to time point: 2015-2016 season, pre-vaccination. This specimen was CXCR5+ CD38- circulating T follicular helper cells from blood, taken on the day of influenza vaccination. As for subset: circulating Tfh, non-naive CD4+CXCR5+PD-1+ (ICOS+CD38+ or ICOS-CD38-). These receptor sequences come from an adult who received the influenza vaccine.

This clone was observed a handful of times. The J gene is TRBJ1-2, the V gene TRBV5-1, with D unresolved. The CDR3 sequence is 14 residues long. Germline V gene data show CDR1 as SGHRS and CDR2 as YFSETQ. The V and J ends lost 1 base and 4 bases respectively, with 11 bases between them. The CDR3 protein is CASSLFDTAYGYTF. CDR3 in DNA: TGCGCCAGCAGCTTGTTTGACACAGCCTATGGCTACACCTTC. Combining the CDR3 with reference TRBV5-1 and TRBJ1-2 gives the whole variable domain KAGVTQTPRYLIKTRGQQVTLSCSPISGHRSVSWYQQTPGQGLQFLFEYFSETQRNKGNFPGRFSGRQFSNSRSEMNVSTLELGDSALYLCASSLFDTAYGYTFGSGTRLTVV.

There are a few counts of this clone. The CDR3 DNA reads TGTGCCAGCAGGATACAGGGGAATTCACCCCTCCACTTT. Translation gives CASRIQGNSPLHF. V and J are TRBV2 and TRBJ1-6; 7 positions match TRBD1. The V and J ends lost 6 bases and 7 bases, in that order; junction bases with no gene match: 3. Germline-derived CDR1 and CDR2 are SNHLY and FYNNEI. The CDR3 spans 13 residues.

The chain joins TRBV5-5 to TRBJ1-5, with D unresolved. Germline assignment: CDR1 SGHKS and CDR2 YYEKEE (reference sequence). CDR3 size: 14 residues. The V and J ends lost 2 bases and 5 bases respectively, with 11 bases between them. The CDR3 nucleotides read TGTGCCAGCAGCTTTGGAGACACCTATCAGCCCCAGCATTTT. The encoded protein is CASSFGDTYQPQHF.